These 21 T cell receptor beta chains were sequenced from one sample in a study of T cell responses to AZD1222 COVID-19 vaccine. Libraries were prepared by immunoSEQ multiplex PCR; TCRdb keeps only in-frame clonotypes and omits some of them. The sample lists tens of thousands of clones, approximately 89% occurring once. Source: peripheral blood, taken on day 0 of AZD1222 vaccination. Every receptor here comes from an adult in good health.

CDR3 bases: TGTGCCAGCAGCCGGACCCTGAACACTGAAGCTTTCTTT. Protein product: CASSRTLNTEAFF. The chain employs TRBV6-5 and TRBJ1-1; D remains ambiguous. Looked up from germline, CDR1 is MNHEY and CDR2 is SVGAGI. CDR3 length: 13 residues. Trimming took 6 bases from V and 0 from J, leaving 8 bases between them.

This clone was detected only once. V gene TRBV6-5 combines with J gene TRBJ2-3, with 11 positions matching TRBD2. Germline values: CDR1 MNHEY, CDR2 SVGAGI. This CDR3 is built from 16 residues. J gave up 5 bases and V 4 bases, and 8 bases lay outside the gene matches. This CDR3 reads CASSLPGTSGGDTQYF. The CDR3, as DNA: TGTGCCAGCAGTTTACCCGGGACTAGCGGCGGAGATACGCAGTATTTT.

This chain connects TRBV15 to TRBJ1-5; tentative D call: TRBD1 (6 bases). Trimming left V 5 bases short and J 6 bases short, with 14 bases between. CDR1 LNHNV and CDR2 YYDKDF come from the germline V gene (reference sequence). There are 14 residues in the CDR3. The DNA for the CDR3 is TGTGCCACCAGCCAGGAGGGGGGGAGTCAGCCCCAGCATTTT. It specifies CATSQEGGSQPQHF.

The chain uses TRBV12-3 or TRBV12-4 and TRBJ1-5; D is unresolved. Trimming took off 5 bases at V and 7 bases at J, with 9 bases between the two ends. The CDR3 loop spans 12 amino acids. This chain's CDR3 is CASSIPGQPQHF. The CDR3 DNA sequence: TGTGCCAGCAGTATTCCAGGCCAGCCCCAGCATTTT.

The rearrangement links TRBV9 to TRBJ2-7; TRBD1 matches 10 bases. With 4 bases clipped from V and 7 bases from J, the junction kept 8 bases outside the gene matches. The CDR3 is 14 residues long. Per the germline V gene, CDR1 is SGDLS and CDR2 is YYNGEE. In DNA, the CDR3 is TGTGCCAGCAGCATCGGGACAGGGGCTAGGGAGCAGTACTTC. It specifies CASSIGTGAREQYF.

This rearrangement joins TRBV11-3 to TRBJ2-1, with TRBD2 matching over 7 bases. The CDR3 has 14 amino acids. The V segment lost 3 bases and the J segment 7 bases; nucleotides outside the gene matches: 6. The germline gives CDR1 SGHNT, CDR2 YENEEA. The CDR3 spells CASSFGGSENEQFF. The CDR3, as DNA: TGTGCCAGCAGCTTCGGCGGGAGTGAAAATGAGCAGTTCTTC.

This chain joins TRBV7-2 and TRBJ2-7; no clear D. The CDR3 has 15 amino acids. CDR1 is SGHTA, CDR2 FQGNSA, per germline. Trimming shortened V by 4 bases and J by 2 bases, and 15 bases separated the two germline ends. The CDR3 DNA sequence: TGTGCCAGCAGCTCGGATCTGAGCATGACCTACGAGCAGTACTTC. It is translated as CASSSDLSMTYEQYF. Based on the CDR3 plus reference TRBV7-2 and TRBJ2-7, the full variable domain is GAGVSQSPSNKVTEKGKDVELRCDPISGHTALYWYRQSLGQGLEFLIYFQGNSAPDKSGLPSDRFSAERTGGSVSTLTIQRTQQEDSAVYLCASSSDLSMTYEQYFGPGTRLTVT.

CDR3 loop: CAWSVGSGVSPLHF. Here the CDR3 DNA reads TGTGCCTGGAGTGTAGGGAGCGGAGTGAGTCCCCTCCACTTT. This chain uses TRBV30 with TRBJ1-6; no clear D. CDR3 length equals 14 residues. Trimming left V 0 bases short and J 13 bases short, with 16 bases between. CDR1 and CDR2 from the germline V gene are GTSNPN and SVGIG (reference sequence).

This chain joins TRBV11-3 and TRBJ2-5; the match to TRBD2 covers 11 bases. The trim removed 5 bases at V and 5 bases at J, leaving 7 bases unmatched. CDR3 size: 15 residues. Germline V lookup: CDR1 SGHNT, CDR2 YENEEA. The CDR3 here is CASSHSGRAGETQYF. The DNA for the CDR3 is TGTGCCAGCAGCCATAGCGGGAGGGCCGGGGAGACCCAGTACTTC. Filled out from reference TRBV11-3 and TRBJ2-5, the complete variable domain reads EAGVVQSPRYKIIEKKQPVAFWCNPISGHNTLYWYLQNLGQGPELLIRYENEEAVDDSQLPKDRFSAERLKGVDSTLKIQPAELGDSAVYLCASSHSGRAGETQYFGPGTRLLVL.

This chain uses TRBV7-2 with TRBJ2-7; the match to TRBD1 covers 7 bases. Trimming took 5 bases from V and 0 from J; bases not matched to a gene: 10. Germline V CDR1 and CDR2: SGHTA, FQGNSA. The CDR3 is 16 residues long. This CDR3 is CASSAYPGTASYEQYF. CDR3 DNA sequence: TGTGCCAGCAGCGCCTATCCCGGGACAGCCTCCTACGAGCAGTACTTC.

This chain joins TRBV7-2 and TRBJ2-1; D not resolved. The germline CDR1 and CDR2 sequences are SGHTA and FQGNSA. The CDR3 is 16 amino acids. V was cut by 2 bases and J by 0 bases, with 11 bases left in between. The DNA for the CDR3 is TGTGCCAGCAGCTTATCTCTGCTTAGCTCCTACAATGAGCAGTTCTTC. Protein: CASSLSLLSSYNEQFF.

J is TRBJ1-3 and V is TRBV14, with TRBD1 identical over 7 bases. The length of the CDR3 is 17 residues. The V gene's germline CDR1 is SGHDN and CDR2 FVKESK. V lost 3 bases to trimming and J lost 0 bases; unmatched junction nucleotides: 8. The CDR3 DNA is TGTGCCAGCAGCCACCGCCGGGGACAGAACTCTGGAAACACCATATATTTT. This gives the protein CASSHRRGQNSGNTIYF.

The chain joins TRBV6-5 to TRBJ1-2; a weak D match, TRBD1 (6 bases). Germline CDR1 is MNHEY and CDR2 is SVGAGI. The V end was cut by 6 bases, the J end by 5 bases, with 7 bases between. The CDR3 consists of 11 residues. In DNA form, the CDR3 reads TGTGCCAGCAGCAGGGGATATGGCTACACCTTC. Encoded protein: CASSRGYGYTF.

This chain links TRBV25-1 with TRBJ2-7; possible D gene TRBD2, 7 bases. The length of the CDR3 is 16 residues. Per the germline V gene, CDR1 is MGHDK and CDR2 is SYGVNS. V was cut by 4 bases and J by 7 bases, with 23 bases left in between. CDR3 region: CASSAGGGSSPREQYF. The CDR3 DNA follows: TGTGCCAGCAGTGCGGGGGGCGGGAGCTCCCCTAGAGAGCAGTACTTC.

The gene calls are TRBV3-1 (or the pseudogene TRBV3-2) and TRBJ2-5, with D possibly TRBD2 on 5 matching bases. Trimming took 3 bases from V and 6 from J, leaving 17 bases between them. The germline V gene encodes CDR1 LGHDT and CDR2 YNNKEL (reference sequence). The CDR3 covers 15 residues. The CDR3: CASSQSGLPAQTQYF. The CDR3 region has the DNA TGTGCCAGCAGCCAGTCGGGGTTGCCTGCACAGACCCAGTACTTC.

The chain uses TRBV10-3 and TRBJ2-1, with 8 bases that match TRBD1. With 4 bases clipped from V and 5 bases from J, the junction kept 4 bases outside the gene matches. Germline V CDR1 and CDR2: ENHRY, SYGVKD. CDR3 length: 14 residues. CDR3 nucleotide sequence: TGTGCCATCAGTGGATCCAGGGGGCACAATGAGCAGTTCTTC. It specifies CAISGSRGHNEQFF.

With regard to this clone: Its ends do not fully match the called genes, so a read error is possible. The J gene is TRBJ2-7, the V gene TRBV3-1 (or the pseudogene TRBV3-2), with D tentatively TRBD1 (6 bases). This CDR3 spans 14 amino acids. CDR1 is LGHDT and CDR2 is YNNKEL in the germline V gene (reference sequence). This CDR3 is CASSRGHGSSEQYF. CDR3 in DNA: TGTGCCAGCAGTCGGGGACATGGCTCCTCCGAGCAGTACTTC.

The V gene is TRBV4-1, the J gene TRBJ2-2, with 8 positions matching TRBD2. Germline lookup yields CDR1 MGHRA and CDR2 YSYEKL. This CDR3 is built from 19 residues. V trimming: 8 bases; J trimming: 0 bases; junction bases outside the gene matches: 17. CDR3 DNA: TGCGCCAGCGGACAAGGGAGCGGGGGCCATGCAGCGAACACCGGGGAGCTGTTTTTT. Its protein product is CASGQGSGGHAANTGELFF.

The rearrangement uses TRBV19 and TRBJ1-6; 8 nucleotides agree with TRBD1. The CDR3 length is 16 residues. Germline trimming cut 7 bases from V and 9 bases from J; bases unmatched to any gene: 14. Germline lookup yields CDR1 LNHDA and CDR2 SQIVND (reference sequence). DNA for the CDR3: TGTGCCAGTACCCGAACCCAGGCAGGGGGCAGTTCACCCCTCCACTTT. This codes for CASTRTQAGGSSPLHF.

V usage is TRBV15 and J usage is TRBJ1-1; D uncertain. Germline assignment: CDR1 LNHNV and CDR2 YYDKDF (reference sequence). The CDR3 has 16 residues. Trimming shortened V by 4 bases and J by 6 bases, and 21 bases separated the two germline ends. The CDR3 DNA sequence: TGTGCCACCAGCAATCAGGTCATGGGCAAAGGGCCTGAAGCTTTCTTT. This encodes CATSNQVMGKGPEAFF.

The chain recombines TRBV5-1 with TRBJ2-7; TRBD2 is a possible D gene (7 bases). Germline V gene data show CDR1 as SGHRS and CDR2 as YFSETQ. Trimming shortened V by 2 bases and J by 1 base, and 13 bases separated the two germline ends. The CDR3 runs to 15 residues. CDR3 amino acids: CASSFGGGGSYEQYF. For the CDR3, the DNA is TGCGCCAGCAGCTTCGGGGGCGGGGGATCCTACGAGCAGTACTTC.